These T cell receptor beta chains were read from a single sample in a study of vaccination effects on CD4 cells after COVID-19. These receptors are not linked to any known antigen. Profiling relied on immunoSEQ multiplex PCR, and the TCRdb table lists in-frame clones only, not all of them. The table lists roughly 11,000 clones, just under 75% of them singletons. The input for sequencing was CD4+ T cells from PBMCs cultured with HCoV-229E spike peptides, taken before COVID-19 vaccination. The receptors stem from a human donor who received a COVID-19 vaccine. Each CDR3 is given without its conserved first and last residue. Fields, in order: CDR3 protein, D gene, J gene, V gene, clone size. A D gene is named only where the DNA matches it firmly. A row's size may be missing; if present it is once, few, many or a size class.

CDR3: ASSFRGEYEQY
D: TRBD2
J: TRBJ2-7
V: TRBV12-3/TRBV12-4
size: .

CDR3: ASSLRIQAGELF
D: .
J: TRBJ2-2
V: TRBV3-1/TRBV3-2
size: few

CDR3: ATSDATGSSFVEQY
D: .
J: TRBJ2-7
V: TRBV24-1
size: .

CDR3: ASSTNRGKDTEAF
D: TRBD1
J: TRBJ1-1
V: TRBV5-6
size: once

CDR3: ASSLERGRDQPQH
D: .
J: TRBJ1-5
V: TRBV27
size: .

CDR3: ASSLGTAGYT
D: .
J: TRBJ1-2
V: TRBV4-1
size: .

CDR3: ASSPLQGHSGNTIY
D: .
J: TRBJ1-3
V: TRBV9
size: .

CDR3: ASSLGSGRVSYEQY
D: TRBD2
J: TRBJ2-7
V: TRBV7-6
size: .

CDR3: ASSSGQGVRGWQF
D: TRBD1
J: TRBJ2-1
V: TRBV5-1
size: once

CDR3: ATRTGAQAGANVLT
D: TRBD1
J: TRBJ2-6
V: TRBV19
size: .

CDR3: ASSINSGVGQPQH
D: .
J: TRBJ1-5
V: TRBV19
size: .

CDR3: ASSLNSEQF
D: .
J: TRBJ2-1
V: TRBV7-9
size: .

CDR3: ASTQGTSGDTQY
D: TRBD2
J: TRBJ2-3
V: TRBV19
size: .

CDR3: ASSPGWGQRRYGYT
D: TRBD1
J: TRBJ1-2
V: TRBV27
size: few

CDR3: ASSQQGKNIQY
D: .
J: TRBJ2-4
V: TRBV4-2
size: .

CDR3: ASSPAGTAAYEQY
D: TRBD1
J: TRBJ2-7
V: TRBV5-1
size: .

CDR3: ASTQLVGGSLQY
D: TRBD2
J: TRBJ2-7
V: TRBV6-5
size: .

CDR3: ASSEIRGGGAF
D: .
J: TRBJ1-1
V: TRBV6-1
size: .

CDR3: ASSLGDTAYEQY
D: .
J: TRBJ2-7
V: TRBV28
size: .

CDR3: ASSLAGANTGELF
D: .
J: TRBJ2-2
V: TRBV7-2
size: .

CDR3: ASSQETGGHTGELF
D: .
J: TRBJ2-2
V: TRBV14
size: .

CDR3: ASSLSSRPNEKLF
D: .
J: TRBJ1-4
V: TRBV27
size: few

CDR3: SASSGLAGGLYNEQF
D: TRBD2
J: TRBJ2-1
V: TRBV20-1
size: .

CDR3: ASSLGTAPNEQF
D: TRBD1
J: TRBJ2-1
V: TRBV7-9
size: .

CDR3: SATTGYEQY
D: .
J: TRBJ2-7
V: TRBV20-1
size: few

CDR3: ASSAGPSNYYEQY
D: .
J: TRBJ2-7
V: TRBV6-4
size: .

CDR3: ASSLGGGVTYNSPLH
D: .
J: TRBJ1-6
V: TRBV5-4
size: .

CDR3: ASSLPSVRGGQY
D: .
J: TRBJ2-7
V: TRBV5-6
size: .

CDR3: ASSRARPGTAPTEAF
D: .
J: TRBJ1-1
V: TRBV4-3
size: .

CDR3: ASSPPSGAGANVLT
D: .
J: TRBJ2-6
V: TRBV18
size: .

CDR3: ASSPDTGGQRPQH
D: TRBD1
J: TRBJ1-5
V: TRBV19
size: .

CDR3: ASSSGRTGSTDTQY
D: .
J: TRBJ2-3
V: TRBV5-1
size: .

CDR3: AWSPSRVYSGNTIY
D: .
J: TRBJ1-3
V: TRBV30
size: .

CDR3: ASNLDRATGNEQF
D: TRBD1
J: TRBJ2-1
V: TRBV2
size: once

CDR3: ASSQILAGGPSYNEQF
D: TRBD2
J: TRBJ2-1
V: TRBV23-1
size: .

CDR3: ASSRRINEKLF
D: .
J: TRBJ1-4
V: TRBV21-1
size: .

CDR3: AVQTSTSYEQY
D: TRBD2
J: TRBJ2-7
V: TRBV10-3
size: .